A single sample gave rise to the 26 T cell receptor beta chains below, sequenced in a study of immune heterogeneity within non-small cell lung tumors. For the TCR beta CDR3, multiplex PCR with 32 V and 13 J primers performed the amplification. TCRdb re-analysed the multiplex PCR reads in MiXCR, keeping a single row per CDR3 protein. The data contain approximately 6,000 distinct CDR3 sequences, about a fifth of them seen just once; the ten biggest clones take up 15% to 20%. TCRs were amplified from roughly 600 ng gDNA of bulk tumor per sample. During surgery, each primary tumor gave multiple biopsies spaced as far apart as possible. The cohort was untreated, with newly diagnosed non-small cell lung cancer undergoing curative surgery. Material: lung tumor tissue. These receptors were taken from a man in his 60s with non-small cell lung cancer.

About this clonotype itself: A read error may explain this, as a much larger clone is one base away. The V call is TRBV7-9, the J call TRBJ2-7; either TRBD1 or TRBD2 may supply D (7 bases each). There are 13 residues in the CDR3. Deletions cut 5 bases from V and 10 bases from J, with 18 bases between. Germline-derived CDR1 and CDR2 are SEHNR and FQNEAQ (reference sequence). DNA for the CDR3: TGTGCCAGCAGCCGACAGGGAGGGCGCGATCAGTACTTC. It yields the protein CASSRQGGRDQYF.

By its share, this clonotype is medium-sized. The chain uses TRBV5-6 and TRBJ2-7; D uncertain. This CDR3 comprises 11 residues. The germline CDR1 and CDR2 sequences are SGHDT and YYEEEE. Trimming removed 2 bases from V and 5 bases from J, with 5 bases in between. CDR3 sequence reads: CASSFYHEQYF. CDR3 bases: TGTGCCAGCAGCTTCTATCACGAGCAGTACTTC.

The sample holds many counts of this clonotype. The rearrangement joins TRBV6-1 to TRBJ1-1; TRBD1 might be the D (6 bases). V was pared by 1 base and J by 8 bases, with 14 bases between. This CDR3 comprises 14 residues. Germline V gene data show CDR1 as MNHNS and CDR2 as SASEGT. CDR3 coding DNA: TGTGCCAGCAGTGAAGTTTATGACAGGACGGAAGCTTTCTTT. The encoded protein is CASSEVYDRTEAFF.

This clonotype was picked up a small number of times. V usage is TRBV5-4 and J usage is TRBJ1-4; 8 nucleotides match TRBD1. Germline-derived CDR1 and CDR2 are SGHNT and YYREEE (reference sequence). CDR3 length equals 16 residues. Trimming cost V 4 bases and J 4 bases; bases outside gene matches: 9. CDR3 in DNA: TGTGCCAGCAGCACGACAGGGGTAGGGGGTAATGAAAAACTGTTTTTT. It encodes CASSTTGVGGNEKLFF.

By sample share, this clonotype is medium-sized (0.01 to 0.1%). The chain joins TRBV5-1 to TRBJ2-7; 7 nucleotides align to TRBD1. The V gene's germline CDR1 is SGHRS and CDR2 YFSETQ. With 2 bases clipped from V and 3 bases from J, the junction kept 11 bases outside the gene matches. CDR3 length: 16 amino acids. This CDR3 reads CASSFMTGQSGYEQYF. The CDR3 DNA reads as TGCGCCAGCAGCTTTATGACGGGACAGTCGGGCTACGAGCAGTACTTC.

This clonotype is categorized as medium-sized (0.01 to 0.1%). The chain joins TRBV6-1 to TRBJ2-7, with 11 bases matching TRBD1. CDR3 length: 14 amino acids. Per the germline V gene, CDR1 is MNHNS and CDR2 is SASEGT. With 6 bases clipped from V and 4 bases from J, the junction kept 5 bases outside the gene matches. The CDR3 DNA reads as TGTGCCAGCAGCACCGGGACAGGGGGGTACGAGCAGTACTTC. It yields the protein CASSTGTGGYEQYF.

This clonotype is labeled medium-sized. The chain employs TRBV20-1 and TRBJ2-1, with 12 bases identical to TRBD2. The junction had 5 bases not matched to a gene; V was cut back by 7 bases and J by 4 bases. Per germline, CDR1 DFQATT and CDR2 SNEGSKA (reference sequence). The CDR3 covers 14 residues. The CDR3 loop reads CSGTGLAGYNEQFF. CDR3 in DNA: TGCAGTGGGACAGGACTAGCGGGATACAATGAGCAGTTCTTC.

This clonotype is deemed medium-sized. V gene TRBV27 combines with J gene TRBJ2-5; possibly TRBD2 for D (5 bases). Germline-derived CDR1 and CDR2 are MNHEY and SMNVEV (reference sequence). The CDR3 sequence is 13 residues long. Trimming pared 8 bases from V and 7 bases from J, leaving 17 bases between. The CDR3 here is CASHEGALVTQYF. CDR3 sequence (DNA): TGTGCCAGCCACGAGGGTGCGTTAGTGACCCAGTACTTC.

This clonotype showed up just a few times. The V and J genes are TRBV7-3 and TRBJ2-2; D ambiguous. This CDR3 comprises 16 residues. Germline CDR1 is SGHTA and CDR2 is FQGTGA. V lost 1 base and J 0 bases, leaving 9 bases between the germline ends. Written as DNA, the CDR3 is TGTGCCAGCAGCTTAAATGTGGCTGCGAACACCGGGGAGCTGTTTTTT. Amino acid sequence: CASSLNVAANTGELFF. Filled out from reference TRBV7-3 and TRBJ2-2, the complete variable domain reads GAGVSQTPSNKVTEKGKYVELRCDPISGHTALYWYRQSLGQGPEFLIYFQGTGAADDSGLPNDRFFAVRPEGSVSTLKIQRTERGDSAVYLCASSLNVAANTGELFFGEGSRLTVL.

This chain links TRBV12-3 or TRBV12-4 with TRBJ1-1; D gene ambiguous. The CDR3 is 13 amino acids. Trimming shortened V by 5 bases and J by 4 bases, and 11 bases separated the two germline ends. The CDR3 here is CASSPHTGTEAFF. CDR3 bases: TGTGCCAGCAGTCCACATACGGGCACTGAAGCTTTCTTT.

This clonotype was found many times. The V gene is TRBV18, the J gene TRBJ2-5; 8 positions agree with TRBD2. The CDR3 runs to 13 residues. The germline gives CDR1 KGHSH, CDR2 LQKENI. Trimming removed 5 bases from V and 3 bases from J; junction bases left unmatched: 2. This chain's CDR3 is CASSTGLEETQYF. CDR3 nucleotides: TGTGCCAGCTCAACGGGACTAGAAGAGACCCAGTACTTC.

This clonotype is medium-sized in the sample. The chain uses TRBV6-4 and TRBJ1-1; 8 nucleotides agree with TRBD1. The CDR3 has 13 residues. The V gene end was trimmed by 4 bases and the J gene end by 6 bases; junction bases not matched to a gene: 4. The V gene's germline CDR1 is MRHNA and CDR2 SNTAGT. The CDR3: CASSARTGSEAFF. In DNA form, the CDR3 reads TGTGCCAGCAGTGCCCGGACAGGGTCTGAAGCTTTCTTT.

The sample holds many counts of this clonotype. J is TRBJ2-3 and V is TRBV11-2, with TRBD2 identical over 9 bases. Trimming cost V 8 bases and J 5 bases; bases outside gene matches: 11. Germline loops: CDR1 SGHAT, CDR2 FQNNGV. This CDR3 has 15 amino acids. This chain's CDR3 is CASGLREGLVDTQYF. CDR3 nucleotide sequence: TGTGCCAGCGGGTTGCGGGAGGGCCTGGTAGATACGCAGTATTTT.

By proportion, this clonotype is medium-sized. The chain joins TRBV10-3 to TRBJ2-7; 10 bases line up with TRBD1. The J segment lost 6 bases and the V segment lost 7 bases, leaving 3 bases of the junction unmatched. Germline V lookup: CDR1 ENHRY, CDR2 SYGVKD. The CDR3 runs 12 residues. CDR3 amino acids: CAINGQGVEQYF. CDR3 nucleotides: TGTGCCATCAATGGACAGGGGGTCGAGCAGTACTTC.

By sample share, this clonotype is medium-sized. The gene calls are TRBV7-3 and TRBJ1-5, with D unresolved. Trimming shortened V by 9 bases and J by 7 bases, and 7 bases separated the two germline ends. The CDR3 consists of 10 residues. Per germline, CDR1 SGHTA and CDR2 FQGTGA. CDR3 residues: CARFGQPQHF. DNA for the CDR3: TGTGCCAGGTTTGGACAGCCCCAGCATTTT.

Relative to its sample, this clonotype is medium-sized (0.01 to 0.1%). This chain uses TRBV15 with TRBJ2-1, with D uncertain. The CDR3 loop spans 14 amino acids. V was trimmed by 1 base and J by 6 bases, leaving 10 bases between them. The germline gives CDR1 LNHNV, CDR2 YYDKDF (reference sequence). The CDR3 DNA reads as TGTGCCACCAGCAGAGGTCTAGTAGGCAATGAGCAGTTCTTC. Protein product: CATSRGLVGNEQFF.

Comments on this clonotype: This sequence may be a read error, since a much larger clone differs from it by one base. The chain couples TRBV9 to TRBJ2-1; D is possibly TRBD2 (6 bases). Germline V CDR1 and CDR2: SGDLS, YYNGEE. V lost 1 base and J 2 bases, leaving 10 bases between the germline ends. This CDR3 has 15 residues. Written as DNA, the CDR3 is TGTGCCAGCAGCGTATATAGCGGAACCTACAATGAGCAGTTCTTC. Protein product: CASSVYSGTYNEQFF.

The chain uses TRBV24-1 and TRBJ2-7; TRBD2 is a possible D gene (5 bases). With the DNA end fitting TRBJ2-1 better, the J assignment may be wrong. This CDR3 is built from 15 residues. Per germline, CDR1 KGHDR and CDR2 SFDVKD. CDR3 sequence reads: CATSDSGSYPYVQFF. The CDR3 nucleotides are TGTGCCACCAGTGACTCGGGGTCTTATCCCTACGTGCAGTTCTTC.

This clonotype rates as medium-sized (0.01 to 0.1%). This chain links TRBV24-1 with TRBJ2-3; tentatively, D is TRBD1 (6 bases). Germline V gives CDR1 KGHDR, CDR2 SFDVKD. V was trimmed by 4 bases and J by 5 bases, leaving 12 bases between them. This CDR3 has 14 residues. The CDR3 loop reads CATSDTGNRDTQYF. CDR3 nucleotide sequence: TGTGCCACCAGTGACACAGGGAATCGAGATACGCAGTATTTT.

Within the sample, this clonotype is medium-sized. The rearrangement uses TRBV7-9 and TRBJ1-2; D not certain. Trimming shortened V by 2 bases and J by 3 bases, and 7 bases separated the two germline ends. Germline lookup yields CDR1 SEHNR and CDR2 FQNEAQ (reference sequence). The CDR3 totals 13 residues. The CDR3 DNA is TGTGCCAGCAGCTTACAGGAGTACTATGGCTACACCTTC. It yields the protein CASSLQEYYGYTF.

This clonotype has more than one count but fewer than ten. V is TRBV7-9 and J is TRBJ2-4; TRBD1 matches at 9 bases. V was pared by 3 bases and J by 3 bases, with 0 bases of the junction left unmatched. The CDR3 is 14 residues long. CDR1 and CDR2 (germline): SEHNR, FQNEAQ (reference sequence). CDR3 amino acids: CASSLDRGKNIQYF. DNA of the CDR3: TGTGCCAGCAGCTTGGACAGGGGCAAAAACATTCAGTACTTC.

This clonotype is judged medium-sized. The chain carries TRBV6-4 and TRBJ2-3; D remains unclear. CDR1 is MRHNA, CDR2 SNTAGT, per germline. Trimming stripped 2 bases from V and 3 bases from J, with 6 bases between. The CDR3 extends over 13 amino acids. CDR3 DNA sequence: TGTGCCAGCAGTGACGGAAGGACAGATACGCAGTATTTT. Protein: CASSDGRTDTQYF.

This clonotype ranks as medium-sized. This sequence joins TRBV9 and TRBJ2-1; TRBD2 agrees at 10 bases. CDR1 SGDLS and CDR2 YYNGEE come from the germline V gene. CDR3 length: 15 residues. The J segment lost 7 bases and the V segment lost 0 bases, leaving 4 bases of the junction unmatched. Here the CDR3 reads CASSVGLAGENEQFF. The CDR3 DNA is TGTGCCAGCAGCGTAGGGCTAGCGGGAGAGAATGAGCAGTTCTTC.

In its sample, this clonotype was seen many times. The chain has TRBV28 and TRBJ2-3; no clear D. V was clipped by 4 bases and J by 5 bases, with 7 bases between them. Per germline, CDR1 MDHEN and CDR2 SYDVKM. The CDR3 totals 12 residues. For the CDR3, the DNA is TGTGCCAGCAGTTCCACTTTAGATACGCAGTATTTT. It codes for CASSSTLDTQYF.

This clonotype is medium-sized. The V call is TRBV5-1, the J call TRBJ2-2; D possibly corresponds to TRBD1 (5 bases). The V and J ends lost 6 bases and 1 base respectively, with 16 bases between them. Germline lookup yields CDR1 SGHRS and CDR2 YFSETQ. CDR3 size: 16 residues. For the CDR3, the DNA is TGCGCCAGCAACCTATTGCTAGGACAGAACACCGGGGAGCTGTTTTTT. Translation: CASNLLLGQNTGELFF.

There are many counts of this clonotype. A junction end diverges from the germline sequence, so it may reflect a read error. The gene calls are TRBV19 and TRBJ2-2, with 8 positions matching TRBD1. The CDR3 has 14 amino acids. CDR1 is LNHDA and CDR2 is SQIVND in the germline V gene (reference sequence). CDR3 loop: CASSKDRGPGEPFF. DNA for the CDR3: TGTGCCAGTAGCAAAGACAGGGGTCCCGGGGAGCCGTTTTTT.